This T cell receptor (beta chain) was recovered during a study of cytomegalovirus exposure and HLA in healthy donors (TCRdb year 2017). About the investigation overall: An earlier analysis of roughly 570 of the donors reported about 260 Gb of sequence data and roughly 120 million unique TCR beta sequences obtained from 150 million to 200 million T cells. In an earlier analysis of roughly 580 of the donors, high-throughput TCR beta sequencing was used to judge whether each TCR beta V gene segment behaved as functional or pseudogenic. Rather than using new phenotypic data, the later analysis identified candidate immune exposures from TCR beta sequences and from how often those sequences occurred across donors. The study aimed to test whether cataloging public T cell receptors could reveal signatures of past pathogen exposure. A later genetic analysis used genome-wide SNP genotypes for about three fifths of the 666 donors, treating that subset as a discovery cohort. A later analysis re-examined previously published TCR beta repertoires from roughly 650 donors and added high-resolution HLA genotyping to investigate patterns of TCR occurrence. To predict cytomegalovirus infection status, the study combined high-throughput TCR immunosequencing, statistical association of individual TCRs with disease status, and machine learning. An early release covering 550 to 650 HLA-typed donors comprised 250 to 350 gigabases of sequencing data and some 79 million unique TCR sequences. A separate validation cohort of over 95 different subjects was used in addition to the roughly 640-subject first cohort. Typing coverage varied by locus: roughly 629-630 donors for A, B, C, DRB1 and DQB1; roughly 520 for DQA1; nearly 610 for DPA1; under 490 for DPB1. Four to six DR-DQ haplotypes were handled as single units for association and clustering, since linkage in the cohort was strong. The study profiled the T cell repertoires of more than 500 subjects by immunosequencing and related them to cytomegalovirus serostatus. Across roughly 420 genotyped donors of the cohort, an average of about 240,000 unique TCR beta nucleotide sequences per donor were sequenced, and roughly 20% of those sequences were non-productive. Among the roughly 390 genotyped donors, approximately 76% belonged to the genetic ancestry cluster associated with self-reported Caucasian donors. Class I and class II HLA loci were covered by the typing at four-digit resolution. Donor age, sex, ethnicity and CMV serostatus were compiled together with the repertoire data. All discovery cohort repertoires had been generated using a single sequencing platform.

The cohort consisted of 666 healthy bone marrow donors. At the time of sampling, all cohort members were nominally healthy, though unrecorded immune exposures were likely present. The donor was CMV seropositive and belonged to the group of more than 250 seropositive cohort members. A peripheral blood sample was provided by each donor, and peripheral blood mononuclear cells were used for TCR beta sequencing. Genomic DNA extraction from the blood cell samples was performed with the Qiagen DNeasy Blood Extraction Kit. Results the study describes overall, beyond this receptor: Presence/absence analyses assumed roughly uniform sequencing depth across donors, an assumption that may not hold. Because some donors lacked HLA typing at each locus, the association tests relied only on the typed subset. In the study, about 150 TCR beta chains were listed as associated with cytomegalovirus. The classifier was reported to diagnose cytomegalovirus status with high specificity and sensitivity in both the original cohort and the validation cohort. A further reported finding was that TCR beta sequences accurately predicted the HLA-A and HLA-B alleles for most subjects in the first cohort. A later analysis found that most CMV-associated TCR beta chains appeared HLA-restricted, with HLA associations seemingly driven largely by CMV exposure. A later genetic analysis associated a missense DCLRE1C variant with V-gene and J-gene trimming of TCR beta chains, and an independent cohort replicated the association. Several of the top co-occurrence clusters appeared to be linked to parvovirus B19, influenza, CMV and Epstein-Barr virus, according to a later analysis. The cohort was sequenced for TCR beta chains only, and without alpha or paired-chain data the features that could be detected were limited. While some public TCRs were present in many individuals, most TCR sequences turned up only very rarely across donors. In vitro tests confirmed that three of the cytomegalovirus-associated TCR beta chains recognize cytomegalovirus antigens. Strong co-occurrence of HLA alleles, especially DR and DQ, made assigning TCR associations to individual alleles difficult. It was suggested by the authors that the approach could potentially be generalized to other disease states and immunological phenotypes. According to a later analysis, TCR association rates differed among HLA loci, with DRB1 alleles showing the most associated TCRs and HLA-C alleles showing the fewest. A later genetic analysis reported fewer N-insertions in productive TCRs among donors in an Asian-associated ancestry cluster than the roughly 690-donor mean. Some IMGT-functional V segments, including TRBV6-2 and TRBV6-3, could not be distinguished by the 87-base-pair reads and were therefore excluded. Compared with equally common non-associated chains, HLA-associated TCR beta chains in a later analysis were more clonally expanded and had lower generation probabilities. CMV serostatus was the only immune exposure information available for the cohort. Correlated functional status among segregating V segments might be attributable to linkage disequilibrium, but an unknown experimental factor could not be ruled out. In a later analysis, 16,951 TCR beta sequences were associated with specific HLA alleles at a false discovery rate of 0.05. The sequencing pipeline was judged likely to have produced a cluster of highly shared sequence variants as a technical artifact. Broadly in line with IMGT annotations, most TCR beta V segments showed up in productive rearrangements about 90% or about 30% of the time in an earlier analysis of about 500 of the donors. Because counts were too low, roughly 16 rarely observed V segments, including chromosome 9 orphons, were left out of the earlier analysis of a few hundred of the donors.

This clone was counted a single time. The antigen this receptor binds is unknown. No much larger clonotype is one base removed from it; base qualities were not supplied. The germline V gene (reference sequence) sets CDR1 to SEHNR and CDR2 to FQNEAQ. The CDR3 covers 14 residues, taking in both the cysteine and the phenylalanine. Of the read, only the CDR3 DNA is kept; its 42 bases are in frame from base 1. The junction shows trimming of 4 bases on V and 2 bases on J, and the gene matches do not reach 3 bases of it. The library relied on the immunoSEQ multiplex PCR assay. The multiplex PCR relied on a mix of 60 forward primers for TCR Vbeta segments and 13 reverse primers for TCR Jbeta segments. Amplification of the CDR3 region of rearranged TCR beta genes was performed with a multiplex PCR assay on genomic DNA. On the Illumina HiSeq System, the amplified TCR beta libraries were sequenced as 87-base-pair reads. Processing in the source paper ran as follows. In a later analysis, some 80 million unique TCR beta chains were counted across the 500 to 850 repertoires, and roughly 11 million of these chains were shared by at least two donors. A nearest-neighbor algorithm error-corrected the raw reads and collapsed the reads into unique sequences, merging closely related sequences to remove PCR and sequencing errors. V, D and J gene segments were assigned by aligning CDR3 sequences to IMGT reference sequences. For a sequence to be retained, a match of at least six nucleotides to both a V gene segment and a J gene segment was required. A rearrangement counted as productive if the CDR3 had no stop codons and remained in frame with V and J, and every other rearrangement counted as non-productive. CDR3 was defined according to IMGT convention as the region running from the second conserved V-encoded cysteine to the conserved J-encoded phenylalanine. In an earlier analysis of around 570 of the donors, sequences lacking an unambiguous match to a single V gene segment were excluded. In an earlier analysis of roughly 600 of the donors, a V segment was called functional when productive rearrangements were above 56.7%, and segregating when the standard deviation between donors exceeded 5%. A statistical classification framework was built for diagnosing cytomegalovirus status from the catalog of TCR beta chain sequences. In a later analysis, V and J genes were assigned by comparing TCR nucleotide sequences against IMGT/GENE-DB human TR gene sequences. A later analysis assigned CDR3 sequences and most-parsimonious VDJ recombination scenarios with the TCRdist pipeline. In a later analysis, each TCR beta chain was defined by its CDR3 amino acid sequence together with its V-gene family, and reads without a unique V-gene family were excluded. In a later analysis, 450 to 600 highly shared, low-generation-probability nucleotide sequences were removed to address suspected cross-contamination and a sequencing artifact. In a later analysis, a clonal expansion index for each public chain was calculated from normalized within-repertoire ranks of inferred template counts. In a later analysis, generation probabilities were computed using a VDJ recombination model fitted to out-of-frame rearrangements, and the results were checked against IGoR. In a later analysis, hypergeometric tests were used to score TCR-TCR, TCR-HLA and TCR-CMV co-occurrence, with a repertoire-size bias correction applied to TCR pairs. To estimate false discovery rates, a later analysis permuted the HLA or CMV assignments 20 times. In a later analysis, co-occurring TCRs were grouped using DBSCAN, with TCRdist sequence similarity added in when clustering inside HLA-allele-positive subsets. Repertoires with fewer than 30,000 or more than 120,000 public chains, plus five repertoires with anomalous nucleotide sharing, were excluded from co-occurrence clustering. TCRdb limited this immuneACCESS table to in-frame rearrangements with V and J called. A share of clones is missing; checked studies link under half to unresolved V genes, and the rest is unexplained. The DNA gave D and trimming, while V, J and clone size come from that table. The sample table lists approximately 74,000 clones, roughly 63% of them with a count of one. In total, the top ten clones hold around 5% of the sample.

The source material was PBMCs. This clonotype was obtained from a man aged 25 to 45 in good health and CMV-seropositive. This chain joins TRBV7-9 to TRBJ1-2; a stretch of 8 junction bases matches TRBD1. The DNA sequence is TGTGCCAGCAGCTGGGGACAGGCAAACTATGGCTACACCTTC. It translates as CASSWGQANYGYTF.